Following are 29 T cell receptor beta chains from one sample sequenced in a study of OX40 agonist ivuxolimab in advanced cancers. Sequenced by immunoSEQ multiplex PCR; TCRdb stores in-frame clones only, minus some. Of fewer than 12,000 clones listed, 60% to 85% are singletons. Material: CD4+ or CD8+ T cells sorted from blood, obtained in a trial of the OX40 agonist ivuxolimab. These receptors came from an adult with an advanced solid tumor such as melanoma, head and neck, liver or kidney cancer.

The chain recombines TRBV28 with TRBJ2-1; D uncertain. V dropped 3 bases and J dropped 4 bases, with 7 bases sitting between them. The CDR3 runs 13 residues. Germline V gene data show CDR1 as MDHEN and CDR2 as SYDVKM. CDR3 region: CASSFSRYNEQFF. As DNA, the CDR3 is TGTGCCAGCAGTTTCTCCCGATACAATGAGCAGTTCTTC.

In its sample, this clone was seen a few times. V and J are TRBV2 and TRBJ2-3, with a possible D match to TRBD2 (6 bases). V shed 9 bases and J shed 2 bases, with 12 bases lying between them. There are 13 residues in the CDR3. CDR1 is SNHLY and CDR2 is FYNNEI in the germline V gene. The CDR3 DNA reads as TGTGCCAGTGACCGGGGGAACACAGATACGCAGTATTTT. This sequence encodes CASDRGNTDTQYF.

This rearrangement joins TRBV7-2 to TRBJ2-1; D call uncertain. Per the germline V gene, CDR1 is SGHTA and CDR2 is FQGNSA. With 1 base removed from V and 7 bases from J, the gap between germline ends came to 8 bases. The CDR3 sequence is 13 residues long. The DNA for the CDR3 is TGTGCCAGCAGCTTAGATTTTTTAAATGAGCAGTTCTTC. Protein product: CASSLDFLNEQFF.

V and J are TRBV7-2 and TRBJ2-1; D unclear. The V end was cut by 0 bases, the J end by 10 bases, with 4 bases between. CDR1 is SGHTA, CDR2 FQGNSA, per germline. This CDR3 has 11 residues. CDR3 region: CASSLAPEQFF. CDR3 sequence (DNA): TGTGCCAGCAGCTTAGCCCCAGAGCAGTTCTTC.

This sequence joins TRBV6-5 and TRBJ2-7; possibly TRBD2 for D (6 bases). The V end lost 9 bases, the J end lost 0 bases, and 15 bases lay between the germline ends. Germline V lookup: CDR1 MNHEY, CDR2 SVGAGI. The CDR3 runs 14 residues. The CDR3 loop is CASKTGTSSYEQYF. Here the CDR3 DNA reads TGTGCCAGTAAGACCGGGACTTCCTCCTACGAGCAGTACTTC.

This chain joins TRBV9 and TRBJ2-3; D not certain. V was shortened by 0 bases and J by 2 bases, with 4 bases between the two germline ends. The length of the CDR3 is 13 residues. CDR1 SGDLS and CDR2 YYNGEE come from the germline V gene. CDR3 sequence: CASSVVDTDTQYF. The CDR3, as DNA: TGTGCCAGCAGCGTAGTTGACACAGATACGCAGTATTTT.

The J gene is TRBJ1-3, the V gene TRBV9; D remains unclear. This CDR3 has 15 residues. Trimming took off 0 bases at V and 0 bases at J, with 7 bases between the two ends. Germline V gene sequence: CDR1 SGDLS, CDR2 YYNGEE. In nucleotides, the CDR3 is TGTGCCAGCAGCGTAGACGGAGTCTCTGGAAACACCATATATTTT. It yields the protein CASSVDGVSGNTIYF. The variable domain in full, with the rest retrieved from reference TRBV9 and TRBJ1-3, is DSGVTQTPKHLITATGQRVTLRCSPRSGDLSVYWYQQSLDQGLQFLIQYYNGEERAKGNILERFSAQQFPDLHSELNLSSLELGDSALYFCASSVDGVSGNTIYFGEGSWLTVV.

The chain is built from TRBV4-1 and TRBJ2-7, with D unclear. This CDR3 has 15 residues. V lost 1 base to trimming and J lost 0 bases, with 10 bases between them. Germline values: CDR1 MGHRA, CDR2 YSYEKL. CDR3 protein: CASSQGSENSYEQYF. CDR3 sequence (DNA): TGCGCCAGCAGCCAAGGATCAGAGAACTCCTACGAGCAGTACTTC.

The rearrangement links TRBV6-5 to TRBJ2-5, with TRBD2 identical over 8 bases. The CDR3 runs to 16 residues. Germline V lookup: CDR1 MNHEY, CDR2 SVGAGI. V lost 3 bases, J lost 5 bases, and 11 bases stayed unmatched. CDR3 nucleotide sequence: TGTGCCAGCAGTTATTACCGGACTAGCAATGGGGAGACCCAGTACTTC. This encodes CASSYYRTSNGETQYF.

The CDR3 DNA reads TGTGCCGGGAAGGGACAGTCCTACGAGCAGTACTTC. Its protein is CAGKGQSYEQYF. The genes are TRBV2 and TRBJ2-7; 7 nucleotides align to TRBD1. CDR3 length: 12 residues. The V and J ends lost 11 bases and 1 base, in that order; junction bases with no gene match: 5. The germline gives CDR1 SNHLY, CDR2 FYNNEI. The entire variable domain, with the rest obtained from reference TRBV2 and TRBJ2-7, is as follows: EPEVTQTPSHQVTQMGQEVILRCVPISNHLYFYWYRQILGQKVEFLVSFYNNEISEKSEIFDDQFSVERPDGSNFTLKIRSTKLEDSAMYFCAGKGQSYEQYFGPGTRLTVT.

The chain links TRBV23-1 to TRBJ1-1, with D hard to call. TRBV23-1 is annotated as an ORF whose role is uncertain. Trimming stripped 1 base from V and 11 bases from J, with 14 bases between. The CDR3 totals 13 residues. Written as DNA, the CDR3 is TGCGCCAGCAGTCAATTGAGGTACCTCAAGGCTTTCTTT. This sequence encodes CASSQLRYLKAFF.

The rearrangement uses TRBV28 and TRBJ1-5; D is uncertain. CDR3 length: 12 amino acids. V gave up 6 bases and J gave up 9 bases, with 12 bases separating them. Germline CDR1 reads MDHEN; CDR2 reads SYDVKM. The CDR3 loop reads CASSPDFVPQHF. Written as DNA, the CDR3 is TGTGCCAGCAGCCCCGATTTCGTGCCCCAGCATTTT.

The V and J genes are TRBV15 and TRBJ2-3; D is ambiguous. Germline V gene lookup returns CDR1 LNHNV and CDR2 YYDKDF (reference sequence). Trimming took 1 base from V and 7 from J, leaving 9 bases between them. This CDR3 comprises 13 residues. CDR3 protein: CATSRATSHTQYF. The CDR3, as DNA: TGTGCCACCAGCAGAGCAACGTCGCATACGCAGTATTTT. Variable domain in full (rest from reference TRBV15 and TRBJ2-3): DAMVIQNPRYQVTQFGKPVTLSCSQTLNHNVMYWYQQKSSQAPKLLFHYYDKDFNNEADTPDNFQSRRPNTSFCFLDIRSPGLGDTAMYLCATSRATSHTQYFGPGTRLTVL.

The chain recombines TRBV28 with TRBJ2-5, with a tentative D call TRBD1 (6 bases). The CDR3 extends over 13 amino acids. Germline CDR1 MDHEN, CDR2 SYDVKM. V was pared by 4 bases and J by 2 bases, with 8 bases between. The CDR3 DNA sequence: TGTGCCAGCAGTTCGGACAGACAAGAGACCCAGTACTTC. It specifies CASSSDRQETQYF.

The chain's CDR3 is CASSELVTGGHYGYTF. CDR3 sequence (DNA): TGTGCCAGCAGTGAGTTGGTTACAGGGGGCCACTATGGCTACACCTTC. The V and J genes are TRBV2 and TRBJ1-2, with 9 bases fitting TRBD1. CDR3 length equals 16 residues. J gave up 3 bases and V 3 bases, and 8 bases lay outside the gene matches. From germline, CDR1 is SNHLY and CDR2 FYNNEI.

This chain connects TRBV7-9 to TRBJ2-1; 8 nucleotides match TRBD1. This CDR3 is built from 13 residues. Germline values: CDR1 SEHNR, CDR2 FQNEAQ (reference sequence). V shed 6 bases and J 7 bases; nucleotides not matched to a gene: 5. Here the CDR3 DNA reads TGTGCCAGCAGTTGGACAGGGTCGAATGAGCAGTTCTTC. It codes for CASSWTGSNEQFF.

The CDR3 sequence is CASSNGDSYEQYF. The CDR3 coding sequence is TGCGCCAGCAGCAACGGGGACAGCTACGAGCAGTACTTC. The V call is TRBV5-1, the J call TRBJ2-7; 7 bases match TRBD1. Trimming at V came to 4 bases and at J to 3 bases, leaving 4 bases not matched to a gene. The CDR3 is 13 amino acids. The germline V gene encodes CDR1 SGHRS and CDR2 YFSETQ.

The V gene is TRBV7-3, the J gene TRBJ1-5; the D gene is possibly TRBD1 (6 bases). Trimming stripped 1 base from V and 11 bases from J, with 12 bases between. The CDR3 sequence is 13 residues long. From germline, CDR1 is SGHTA and CDR2 FQGTGA. The CDR3 DNA follows: TGTGCCAGCAGCTTAAAGGGGGTGGGAACCCAGCATTTT. Its translation is CASSLKGVGTQHF.

The chain couples TRBV27 to TRBJ1-1; 9 nucleotides match TRBD1. Germline V gene sequence: CDR1 MNHEY, CDR2 SMNVEV (reference sequence). This CDR3 is 15 amino acids long. J lost 11 bases, V lost 5 bases, and 15 bases had no gene match. This chain's CDR3 is CASSQWREQGAYAFF. Here the CDR3 DNA reads TGTGCCAGCAGTCAATGGCGGGAACAGGGGGCCTATGCTTTCTTT.

The chain carries TRBV29-1 and TRBJ2-7; the D is unclear. Per germline, CDR1 SQVTM and CDR2 ANQGSEA. V dropped 7 bases and J dropped 4 bases, with 17 bases sitting between them. This CDR3 contains 13 residues. The CDR3 nucleotides are TGCAGCGCCACGGGCCAAACCCCTTACGAGCAGTACTTC. Its translation: CSATGQTPYEQYF.

The chain combines TRBV6-1 with TRBJ2-7, with D hard to call. Germline assignment: CDR1 MNHNS and CDR2 SASEGT. Trimming stripped 5 bases from V and 6 bases from J, with 8 bases between. This CDR3 contains 11 residues. CDR3 sequence reads: CASSWSSEQYF. The CDR3, as DNA: TGTGCCAGCAGTTGGAGTTCCGAGCAGTACTTC.

The CDR3 coding sequence is TGTGCCAGCAGCCACACTAGCGGGTTCACAGATACGCAGTATTTT. Protein product: CASSHTSGFTDTQYF. The chain carries TRBV7-2 and TRBJ2-3; 9 nucleotides align to TRBD2. V dropped 5 bases and J dropped 2; count of bases not matched to a gene: 5. CDR1 SGHTA and CDR2 FQGNSA come from the germline V gene. This CDR3 spans 15 amino acids.

In its sample, this clone is medium-sized (0.01 to 0.1%). The gene calls are TRBV4-3 and TRBJ1-1; D unclear. V was pared by 0 bases and J by 10 bases, with 15 bases between. This CDR3 is 14 amino acids long. From germline, CDR1 is LGHNA and CDR2 YSLEER. The CDR3: CASSQDSVMSGAFF. The CDR3 DNA reads as TGCGCCAGCAGCCAAGATTCAGTTATGAGTGGAGCTTTCTTT.

The V call is TRBV5-5, the J call TRBJ2-1, with D possibly TRBD1 on 5 matching bases. Trimming stripped 2 bases from V and 1 base from J, with 10 bases between. Germline values: CDR1 SGHKS, CDR2 YYEKEE (reference sequence). The CDR3 totals 15 residues. The CDR3 region is CASSLQDPSYNEQFF. In DNA form, the CDR3 reads TGTGCCAGCAGCTTACAGGACCCATCCTACAATGAGCAGTTCTTC.

The chain couples TRBV7-3 to TRBJ2-3; a possible D gene is TRBD2 (5 bases). The germline V and J ends were trimmed by 5 bases and 6 bases, with 18 bases remaining between them. CDR3 size: 15 residues. Germline V gene sequence: CDR1 SGHTA, CDR2 FQGTGA. The CDR3 nucleotides are TGTGCCAGCAGCCAAGGAAATGGGAGCCCCGATACGCAGTATTTT. Translating gives CASSQGNGSPDTQYF.

This sequence joins TRBV12-5 and TRBJ2-3; 7 bases are a match to TRBD1. Germline V lookup: CDR1 LGHNT, CDR2 FRNRAP. The CDR3 consists of 17 residues. V was pared by 5 bases and J by 1 base, with 12 bases of the junction left unmatched. The CDR3 nucleotides read TGTGCTAGTGGTCCGCCTCCTGTCGGACAGGGCACAGATACGCAGTATTTT. Its protein product is CASGPPPVGQGTDTQYF.

V and J are TRBV7-2 and TRBJ1-4, with a possible D match to TRBD1 (5 bases). Trimming shortened V by 5 bases and J by 4 bases, and 17 bases separated the two germline ends. Germline-derived CDR1 and CDR2 are SGHTA and FQGNSA. The CDR3 is made up of 16 amino acids. The CDR3 loop reads CASSTRAGGINEKLFF. In DNA, the CDR3 is TGTGCCAGCAGCACCCGCGCGGGGGGGATTAATGAAAAACTGTTTTTT.

This sequence joins TRBV7-9 and TRBJ2-7; no clear D gene. The CDR3 has 16 residues. Germline V gives CDR1 SEHNR, CDR2 FQNEAQ (reference sequence). V lost 4 bases, J lost 0 bases, and 16 bases lay in between. In nucleotides, the CDR3 is TGTGCCAGCAGCTCCGTCGACTCCCTGAGCTCCTACGAGCAGTACTTC. It encodes CASSSVDSLSSYEQYF.

This rearrangement joins TRBV7-9 to TRBJ2-3, with a possible D match to TRBD2 (5 bases). This CDR3 has 15 amino acids. Germline V gene lookup returns CDR1 SEHNR and CDR2 FQNEAQ (reference sequence). V lost 3 bases, J lost 4 bases, and 14 bases lay in between. CDR3 sequence: CASSFEWELADTQYF. Here the CDR3 DNA reads TGTGCCAGCAGCTTCGAGTGGGAGTTGGCAGATACGCAGTATTTT.